This TCR beta chain derives from a study of siplizumab effects on memory and regulatory T cells. The study, taken as a whole, reports: No naive or memory phenotype could be assigned to roughly 80-95% of proliferating clones.

Using immunoSEQ multiplex PCR, the repertoire was profiled, and TCRdb retains in-frame clones only, with some absent. The repertoire holds 90,000 to 120,000 clones, with over 85% as singletons. Trimming removed 3 bases from V and 8 bases from J; junction bases left unmatched: 14. There are 16 residues in the CDR3. The V gene's germline CDR1 is KGHSH and CDR2 LQKENI. A remark on this clone: As yet, its antigen is unknown.

J is TRBJ1-2 and V is TRBV18, with TRBD1 matching over 8 bases. The sample consisted of Tregs sorted from blood. This sequence originates from a human donor in good health. The CDR3 is CASSPPGQGGTRGYTF. The CDR3 DNA is TGTGCCAGCTCACCGCCTGGACAGGGTGGGACTAGAGGCTACACCTTC.